Presented here are 32 T cell receptor beta chains from one specimen sequenced in a study of PD-1 blockade in classical Hodgkin lymphoma. There was relapse after autologous stem cell transplantation in every patient, and there was variation in brentuximab vedotin exposure. Profiled with immunoSEQ multiplex PCR; TCRdb holds only in-frame clones, not every one. The top ten hold around 20% of the sample, which has about 86,000 clones, roughly nine tenths seen once. The sample was peripheral blood mononuclear cells (PBMCs), taken at baseline. The receptor source for this set is a human donor with classical Hodgkin lymphoma.

This clone was recorded a few times. The rearrangement joins TRBV7-2 to TRBJ2-1; D remains ambiguous. The V end was cut by 4 bases, the J end by 14 bases, with 18 bases between. CDR1 is SGHTA, CDR2 FQGNSA, per germline. The CDR3 consists of 13 residues. DNA for the CDR3: TGTGCCAGCAGCTCCCCGGCGAGGTTGGGAAAGTTCTTC. Amino acids: CASSSPARLGKFF.

DNA for the CDR3: TGTGCCAGTAGTAACCCGGGGACAGGGCGAGTTGAAGCTTTCTTT. The encoded protein is CASSNPGTGRVEAFF. The chain carries TRBV19 and TRBJ1-1; 9 positions match TRBD1. The CDR3 extends over 15 amino acids. In germline, CDR1 is LNHDA, CDR2 SQIVND (reference sequence). J lost 7 bases, V lost 4 bases, and 10 bases had no gene match.

This chain joins TRBV5-4 and TRBJ1-1; D unclear. The CDR3 consists of 14 residues. Germline V gene lookup returns CDR1 SGHNT and CDR2 YYREEE (reference sequence). Trimming cost V 0 bases and J 1 base, with 7 bases left between them. CDR3 DNA: TGTGCCAGCAGCTTGGAGGGTTCGAACACTGAAGCTTTCTTT. This encodes CASSLEGSNTEAFF.

The sample holds one count of this clone. The chain joins TRBV2 to TRBJ2-6, with D possibly being TRBD1 (5 bases). Germline V CDR1 and CDR2: SNHLY, FYNNEI. The ends were cut back, 1 base at V and 3 bases at J, with 7 bases in the middle. The CDR3 consists of 15 residues. The CDR3, as DNA: TGTGCCAGCAGTGAAGGACAGCTTGGGGCCAACGTCCTGACTTTC. Encoded protein: CASSEGQLGANVLTF.

The chain carries TRBV28 and TRBJ2-6; a possible D gene is TRBD2 (7 bases). CDR3 length: 17 residues. V lost 4 bases, J lost 3 bases, and 16 bases lay in between. Germline CDR1 and CDR2: MDHEN and SYDVKM. CDR3 in amino acids: CASSSEGGPFGANVLTF. CDR3 in DNA: TGTGCCAGCAGTTCTGAGGGGGGGCCCTTTGGGGCCAACGTCCTGACTTTC. The full variable domain, with the rest looked up from reference TRBV28 and TRBJ2-6, is DVKVTQSSRYLVKRTGEKVFLECVQDMDHENMFWYRQDPGLGLRLIYFSYDVKMKEKGDIPEGYSVSREKKERFSLILESASTNQTSMYLCASSSEGGPFGANVLTFGAGSRLTVL.

The rearrangement links TRBV7-9 to TRBJ2-7; TRBD2 agrees at 7 bases. CDR1 is SEHNR, CDR2 FQNEAQ, per germline (reference sequence). There are 17 residues in the CDR3. V was pared by 2 bases and J by 5 bases, with 15 bases of the junction left unmatched. Here the CDR3 reads CASSLNRAGVGIHEQYF. The CDR3 region has the DNA TGTGCCAGCAGCTTAAATCGGGCGGGAGTAGGTATCCACGAGCAGTACTTC.

The chain has TRBV19 and TRBJ2-1; 8 bases match TRBD2. V shed 3 bases, J shed 7 bases, and the junction held 14 bases outside the gene matches. The CDR3 has 17 residues. Germline V gives CDR1 LNHDA, CDR2 SQIVND (reference sequence). The CDR3 DNA is TGTGCCAGTAGTATCGAAGCGGGAGCGACCGGACTGAATGAGCAGTTCTTC. It codes for CASSIEAGATGLNEQFF.

This clone appeared a single time. The rearrangement uses TRBV6-5 and TRBJ2-5; no reliable D call. CDR3 length: 13 amino acids. Trimming took 4 bases from V and 5 from J, leaving 11 bases between them. The V gene's germline CDR1 is MNHEY and CDR2 SVGAGI. The CDR3 DNA reads as TGTGCCAGCAGTTTGTTTGGGTCGGAGACCCAGTACTTC. Amino acid sequence: CASSLFGSETQYF.

This rearrangement joins TRBV25-1 to TRBJ2-7; a possible D gene is TRBD1 (5 bases). Germline V gene data show CDR1 as MGHDK and CDR2 as SYGVNS. This CDR3 region has 11 residues. The V end was cut by 9 bases, the J end by 1 base, with 7 bases between. The CDR3 sequence is CASTGSYEQYF. The CDR3 DNA is TGTGCCAGTACAGGATCCTACGAGCAGTACTTC.

The chain uses TRBV27 and TRBJ1-1; unclear D gene. V was trimmed by 5 bases and J by 5 bases, leaving 15 bases between them. There are 14 residues in the CDR3. CDR1 and CDR2 (germline): MNHEY, SMNVEV (reference sequence). The chain's CDR3 is CASSGVRERTEAFF. The CDR3 DNA is TGTGCCAGCAGTGGCGTCCGGGAGAGGACTGAAGCTTTCTTT.

This chain joins TRBV5-1 and TRBJ1-1, with D unclear. CDR3 length: 12 amino acids. From germline, CDR1 is SGHRS and CDR2 YFSETQ. Trimming took 5 bases from V and 5 from J, leaving 10 bases between them. In nucleotides, the CDR3 is TGCGCCAGCAGGGGTGATGGGACTGAAGCTTTCTTT. It specifies CASRGDGTEAFF.

The chain links TRBV5-4 to TRBJ2-1, with 7 bases lining up with TRBD2. The germline gives CDR1 SGHNT, CDR2 YYREEE (reference sequence). J gave up 0 bases and V 4 bases, and 10 bases lay outside the gene matches. The CDR3 spans 17 residues. CDR3 region: CASSPGGALSSYNEQFF. CDR3 nucleotide sequence: TGTGCCAGCAGCCCGGGGGGTGCGTTAAGCTCCTACAATGAGCAGTTCTTC. Full variable domain (missing parts from reference TRBV5-4 and TRBJ2-1): ETGVTQSPTHLIKTRGQQVTLRCSSQSGHNTVSWYQQALGQGPQFIFQYYREEENGRGNFPPRFSGLQFPNYSSELNVNALELDDSALYLCASSPGGALSSYNEQFFGPGTRLTVL.

This chain uses TRBV19 with TRBJ1-5; a weak D match, TRBD1 (6 bases). Looked up from germline, CDR1 is LNHDA and CDR2 is SQIVND (reference sequence). CDR3 size: 13 residues. Trimming removed 9 bases from V and 2 bases from J, with 11 bases in between. The CDR3, as DNA: TGTGCCAGCGGGGGCAGGGGCAATCAGCCCCAGCATTTT. Amino acids: CASGGRGNQPQHF.

The V and J genes are TRBV6-5 and TRBJ2-7; either TRBD1 or TRBD2 may supply D (5 bases each). The CDR3 covers 13 residues. The germline gives CDR1 MNHEY, CDR2 SVGAGI. Deletions cut 0 bases from V and 11 bases from J, with 14 bases between. The CDR3 protein is CASSYSIGQGEYF. CDR3 nucleotides: TGTGCCAGCAGTTACTCGATTGGGCAGGGAGAGTACTTC.

This clone has a single count. The chain couples TRBV10-3 to TRBJ2-7, with 7 bases fitting TRBD1. The germline V gene encodes CDR1 ENHRY and CDR2 SYGVKD. J lost 0 bases, V lost 5 bases, and 7 bases had no gene match. This CDR3 is built from 15 residues. For the CDR3, the DNA is TGTGCCATCAGTTCCGGGACAGCAAGCTCCTACGAGCAGTACTTC. This gives the protein CAISSGTASSYEQYF.

The rearrangement joins TRBV23-1 to TRBJ1-1; a weak D match, TRBD1 (5 bases). TRBV23-1 is given ORF status, its function remaining uncertain. V lost 6 bases and J 4 bases, leaving 24 bases between the germline ends. The CDR3 extends over 17 amino acids. The CDR3 here is CASSRRTAGSQGTEAFF. CDR3 DNA: TGCGCCAGCAGCCGCAGGACCGCAGGGAGCCAAGGCACTGAAGCTTTCTTT.

The chain is built from TRBV18 and TRBJ1-4; D not resolved. Germline V CDR1 and CDR2: KGHSH, LQKENI. Trimming took 3 bases from V and 4 from J, leaving 21 bases between them. The CDR3 runs to 18 residues. CDR3 in DNA: TGTGCCAGCTCACCCTACCACGGTCGAGGGATCGGTAATGAAAAACTGTTTTTT. Its translation: CASSPYHGRGIGNEKLFF.

Points on this clone: In the same sample, other DNA sequences code for this CDR3. The chain carries TRBV28 and TRBJ2-6; D may be TRBD1 (5 bases). V was cut by 2 bases and J by 0 bases, with 5 bases left in between. This CDR3 region has 15 residues. The germline CDR1 and CDR2 sequences are MDHEN and SYDVKM. Here the CDR3 reads CASSLRGSGANVLTF. The CDR3 nucleotides are TGTGCCAGCAGTTTAAGGGGCTCTGGGGCCAACGTCCTGACTTTC.

The rearrangement joins TRBV6-5 to TRBJ1-6; 7 nucleotides agree with TRBD1. V shed 6 bases, J shed 5 bases, and the junction held 4 bases outside the gene matches. Germline V gene data show CDR1 as MNHEY and CDR2 as SVGAGI. The CDR3 sequence is 14 residues long. CDR3 region: CASRPGQHNSPLHF. The CDR3 DNA sequence: TGTGCCAGCAGACCGGGACAGCATAATTCACCCCTCCACTTT.

The CDR3 sequence: CASSLRPSGNEQFF. DNA of the CDR3: TGTGCCAGCAGTTTAAGGCCTAGCGGCAATGAGCAGTTCTTC. The rearrangement links TRBV28 to TRBJ2-1, with 7 nucleotides matching TRBD2. The CDR3 is 14 amino acids. The V gene's germline CDR1 is MDHEN and CDR2 SYDVKM. V was pared by 2 bases and J by 6 bases, with 4 bases of the junction left unmatched. The variable domain in full, completed from reference TRBV28 and TRBJ2-1, reads DVKVTQSSRYLVKRTGEKVFLECVQDMDHENMFWYRQDPGLGLRLIYFSYDVKMKEKGDIPEGYSVSREKKERFSLILESASTNQTSMYLCASSLRPSGNEQFFGPGTRLTVL.

This chain links TRBV6-5 with TRBJ2-7; D is uncertain. Germline V lookup: CDR1 MNHEY, CDR2 SVGAGI. The ends were cut back, 3 bases at V and 0 bases at J, with 6 bases in the middle. This CDR3 region has 13 residues. CDR3 nucleotide sequence: TGTGCCAGCAGTTATCAGAGCTCCTACGAGCAGTACTTC. This codes for CASSYQSSYEQYF.

This clone has a single count. The chain employs TRBV27 and TRBJ1-5; TRBD1 matches at 8 bases. Unmatched junction bases numbered 13, after V lost 1 base and J lost 2 bases. Germline V gene sequence: CDR1 MNHEY, CDR2 SMNVEV (reference sequence). The length of the CDR3 is 19 residues. This chain's CDR3 is CASSLWVLQGEGGNQPQHF. Written as DNA, the CDR3 is TGTGCCAGCAGTTTATGGGTCCTACAGGGGGAAGGGGGCAATCAGCCCCAGCATTTT.

This chain links TRBV19 with TRBJ2-1; 10 nucleotides align to TRBD2. This CDR3 has 15 residues. The V gene end was trimmed by 4 bases and the J gene end by 3 bases; junction bases not matched to a gene: 3. The germline V gene encodes CDR1 LNHDA and CDR2 SQIVND (reference sequence). DNA for the CDR3: TGTGCCAGTAGTAGGACTAGCGGACACTACAATGAGCAGTTCTTC. Its translation is CASSRTSGHYNEQFF.

This clone was observed a single time. The V gene is TRBV9, the J gene TRBJ2-3; TRBD2 matches 10 bases. V gave up 4 bases and J gave up 6 bases; unmatched junction bases: 11. The CDR3 contains 16 residues. Per the germline V gene, CDR1 is SGDLS and CDR2 is YYNGEE. The CDR3: CASSPTSGRVGDTQYF. CDR3 nucleotides: TGTGCCAGCAGCCCGACCAGCGGGAGGGTTGGGGATACGCAGTATTTT.

The chain recombines TRBV6-6 with TRBJ2-1; 7 bases align to TRBD2. CDR1 is MNHNY and CDR2 is SVGAGI in the germline V gene (reference sequence). The CDR3 is 16 residues long. Germline trimming cut 4 bases from V and 0 bases from J; bases unmatched to any gene: 6. This CDR3 is CASSFQLAASYNEQFF. CDR3 DNA: TGTGCCAGCAGTTTCCAGCTAGCGGCCTCCTACAATGAGCAGTTCTTC.

The chain links TRBV6-5 to TRBJ2-7, with D unresolved. CDR3 length: 11 residues. From germline, CDR1 is MNHEY and CDR2 SVGAGI. V dropped 2 bases and J dropped 2 bases, with 1 base sitting between them. The CDR3 spells CASSYTYEQYF. The CDR3 DNA sequence: TGTGCCAGCAGTTACACCTACGAGCAGTACTTC.

J is TRBJ2-1 and V is TRBV2; a possible D gene is TRBD1 (5 bases). The germline CDR1 and CDR2 sequences are SNHLY and FYNNEI. The CDR3 covers 14 residues. V was cut by 6 bases and J by 4 bases, with 13 bases left in between. The CDR3 sequence: CASRQERSYNEQFF. CDR3 coding DNA: TGTGCCAGCAGACAGGAGCGTAGTTACAATGAGCAGTTCTTC.

This chain links TRBV6-5 with TRBJ2-7; 14 bases are a match to TRBD2. There are 15 residues in the CDR3. Germline V gene lookup returns CDR1 MNHEY and CDR2 SVGAGI. V gave up 6 bases and J gave up 3 bases; unmatched junction bases: 4. The CDR3 region has the DNA TGTGCCAGCAGAACGGGACTAGCGGGGGTCTACGAGCAGTACTTC. It encodes CASRTGLAGVYEQYF.

CDR3 coding DNA: TGCGCCAGCAGCATGGGACCTGGCACCGGGGAGCTGTTTTTT. This sequence encodes CASSMGPGTGELFF. This chain links TRBV5-1 with TRBJ2-2; tentatively, D is TRBD1 or TRBD2 (5 bases each). V lost 4 bases, J lost 4 bases, and 11 bases lay in between. The germline V gene encodes CDR1 SGHRS and CDR2 YFSETQ. CDR3 length: 14 amino acids.

This chain links TRBV19 with TRBJ2-1; 12 bases match TRBD2. The CDR3 runs 16 residues. Germline assignment: CDR1 LNHDA and CDR2 SQIVND (reference sequence). V shed 4 bases and J 8 bases; nucleotides not matched to a gene: 9. CDR3 amino acids: CASSTRTSGMGDEQFF. For the CDR3, the DNA is TGTGCCAGTAGTACCCGGACTAGCGGGATGGGCGATGAGCAGTTCTTC.

This chain uses TRBV27 with TRBJ2-7, with TRBD2 identical over 9 bases. V was pared by 9 bases and J by 2 bases, with 26 bases of the junction left unmatched. The CDR3 contains 20 residues. Germline CDR1 MNHEY, CDR2 SMNVEV (reference sequence). CDR3 loop: CARNQRGSGSRGIHPYEQYF. Here the CDR3 DNA reads TGTGCCAGAAATCAAAGGGGTAGCGGGAGTAGGGGGATACACCCCTACGAGCAGTACTTC.

This sequence joins TRBV6-5 and TRBJ1-4; 7 positions match TRBD1. Germline trimming cut 3 bases from V and 6 bases from J; bases unmatched to any gene: 4. CDR1 and CDR2 from the germline V gene are MNHEY and SVGAGI. The CDR3 extends over 14 amino acids. The chain's CDR3 is CASSYGGQHEKLFF. DNA of the CDR3: TGTGCCAGCAGTTATGGGGGACAGCATGAAAAACTGTTTTTT.